This TCR beta chain was recovered during a study of identical twins. At least ten counts were recorded for this clonotype. TCRdb re-analysed the 5' RACE reads in MiXCR, keeping a single row per CDR3 protein. This sample has hundreds of thousands of distinct CDR3 sequences, with less than 7% found just once. CDR1 is MNHEY and CDR2 is SMNVEV in the germline V gene (reference sequence). This CDR3 contains 12 residues. V was shortened by 8 bases and J by 1 base, with 5 bases between the two germline ends. The V call is TRBV27, the J call TRBJ2-2; D remains unclear. The sample was naive T cells sorted from blood. The TCR comes from a man younger than 35 in good health. CDR3 nucleotide sequence: TGTGCCAGCCTCAGGAACACCGGGGAGCTGTTTTTT. Protein: CASLRNTGELFF.